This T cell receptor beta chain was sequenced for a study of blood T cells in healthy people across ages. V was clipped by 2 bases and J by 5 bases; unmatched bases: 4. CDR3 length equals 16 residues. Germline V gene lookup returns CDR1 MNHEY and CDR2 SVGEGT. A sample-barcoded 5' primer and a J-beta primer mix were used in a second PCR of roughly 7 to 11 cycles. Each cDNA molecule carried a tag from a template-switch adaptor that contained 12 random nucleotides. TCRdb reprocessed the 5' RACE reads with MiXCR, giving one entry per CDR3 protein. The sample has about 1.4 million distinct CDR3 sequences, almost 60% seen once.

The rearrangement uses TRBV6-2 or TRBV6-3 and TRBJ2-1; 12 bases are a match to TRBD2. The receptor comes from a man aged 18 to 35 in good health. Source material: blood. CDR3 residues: CASSYTSGGLNNEQFF. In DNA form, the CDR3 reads TGTGCCAGCAGTTACACTAGCGGGGGGCTCAACAATGAGCAGTTCTTC.